This record covers a single TCR beta chain. This sample is drawn from a study of control samples from healthy donors and cancer patients. Germline assignment: CDR1 SGHAT and CDR2 FQNNGV. Trimming left V 6 bases short and J 10 bases short, with 28 bases between. This CDR3 comprises 16 residues. Sequencing was performed with immunoSEQ multiplex PCR; in TCRdb, only in-frame clones are kept and a portion is missing. This sample has 110,000 to 150,000 clones, with about nine tenths found just once. This rearrangement joins TRBV11-2 to TRBJ2-7; perhaps D is TRBD1 or TRBD2 (6 bases each). This clonotype originated in a young man in good health. What was sequenced was blood. CDR3 in DNA: TGTGCCAGCAGTCCGAATGGTACGGTCCGCCGGGGGCAACAGTACTTC. Translated: CASSPNGTVRRGQQYF.